The source of this T cell receptor beta chain is a study of cytomegalovirus exposure and HLA in healthy donors. Study-level findings and limits: In the analysis, some V segments, TRBV6-2 and TRBV6-3 included, were excluded as indistinguishable. Most observed TCR sequences were rare, whereas some public TCRs were detected in many donors.

Primers: 60 Vbeta forward and 13 Jbeta reverse. TCRdb's table, derived via immunoSEQ multiplex PCR, lists solely in-frame clones and lacks some. The sample consists of 100,000 to 150,000 clones, approximately 73% of them appearing once. The V end lost 2 bases, the J end lost 5 bases, and 10 bases lay between the germline ends. CDR3 length equals 14 residues. Germline V CDR1 and CDR2: MNHEY, SVGAGI. This clone has more than one count but fewer than ten. What it binds is not known. Sequences were obtained from PBMCs. This chain links TRBV6-5 with TRBJ2-1; TRBD1 is a possible D gene (5 bases). This clonotype was sampled from a man aged 55 to 70 in good health and CMV-seropositive. The CDR3 spells CASSYRQTDNEQFF. The CDR3 bases are TGTGCCAGCAGTTACCGACAGACCGACAATGAGCAGTTCTTC.